The 20 T cell receptor beta chains in this list originate from one sample, sequenced in a study of cytotoxic CD8 clonotypes in ibrutinib-treated CLL. Measured with immunoSEQ multiplex PCR; TCRdb has only the in-frame clones, and not every one. The sample has more than 200,000 clones; 70% to 75% are singletons. The source material was PBMCs, sampled after 12 months of ibrutinib treatment. The receptors come from a human donor with chronic lymphocytic leukemia.

The chain recombines TRBV7-2 with TRBJ2-7; TRBD1 or TRBD2 may be the D gene (5 bases each). Trimming left V 4 bases short and J 4 bases short, with 17 bases between. In germline, CDR1 is SGHTA, CDR2 FQGNSA. The CDR3 runs 15 residues. As DNA, the CDR3 is TGTGCCAGCAGCTCATGGGACCGCGGTGCTTACGAGCAGTACTTC. Amino acid sequence: CASSSWDRGAYEQYF.

The sample holds a few counts of this clone. V gene TRBV30 combines with J gene TRBJ2-1, with D unresolved. CDR3 length equals 13 residues. Germline V gene sequence: CDR1 GTSNPN, CDR2 SVGIG (reference sequence). Deletions cut 1 base from V and 9 bases from J, with 13 bases between. Here the CDR3 reads CAWSATPLSEQFF. The DNA of the CDR3 is TGTGCCTGGAGTGCCACCCCCCTCAGTGAGCAGTTCTTC.

This clone occurred a few times. The rearrangement joins TRBV10-3 to TRBJ1-1, with 7 bases aligning to TRBD1. The germline V gene has CDR1 ENHRY and CDR2 SYGVKD. V was pared by 4 bases and J by 5 bases, with 10 bases of the junction left unmatched. This CDR3 spans 15 amino acids. CDR3 DNA sequence: TGTGCCATCAGTGCAAAGGGGGCCGATTTTACTGAAGCTTTCTTT. This gives the protein CAISAKGADFTEAFF.

This chain links TRBV28 with TRBJ2-3; 9 bases agree with TRBD2. With V trimmed by 9 bases and J by 4 bases, 11 bases remained unmatched. The CDR3 totals 15 residues. Per germline, CDR1 MDHEN and CDR2 SYDVKM. The CDR3 sequence is CASKTQVAGADTQYF. CDR3 nucleotides: TGTGCCAGTAAAACGCAAGTAGCGGGAGCAGATACGCAGTATTTT.

The chain links TRBV4-1 to TRBJ1-5, with a tentative D call TRBD1 (6 bases). The CDR3 contains 14 residues. The V gene's germline CDR1 is MGHRA and CDR2 YSYEKL. Trimming removed 3 bases from V and 4 bases from J, with 10 bases in between. CDR3 DNA sequence: TGCGCCAGCAGCCACGGACAGAAAAATCAGCCCCAGCATTTT. It yields the protein CASSHGQKNQPQHF.

Details on this clone: This sample also contains other DNA sequences that code for the same CDR3. The chain has TRBV18 and TRBJ1-3; a possible D gene is TRBD1 (5 bases). In germline, CDR1 is KGHSH, CDR2 LQKENI. V lost 4 bases to trimming and J lost 2 bases, with 9 bases between them. CDR3 length: 14 amino acids. CDR3 in amino acids: CASSLDSTGNTIYF. The CDR3 DNA reads TGTGCCAGCTCACTAGACAGTACTGGAAACACCATATATTTT.

This clone was found once. V and J are TRBV10-3 and TRBJ2-3; D ambiguous. The CDR3 is 13 amino acids. Germline CDR1 and CDR2: ENHRY and SYGVKD. Trimming removed 4 bases at V and 2 bases at J, with 7 bases between. The CDR3 region has the DNA TGTGCCATCAGTGCGGGTCCCACAGATACGCAGTATTTT. This sequence encodes CAISAGPTDTQYF.

The J gene is TRBJ2-1, the V gene TRBV4-2, with 9 nucleotides matching TRBD2. CDR3 length: 17 residues. V gave up 0 bases and J gave up 5 bases; unmatched junction bases: 8. Germline CDR1 and CDR2: LGHNA and YNFKEQ. DNA for the CDR3: TGTGCCAGCAGCCAAGATTTAGCTAGCGGGACCGACAATGAGCAGTTCTTC. Amino acid sequence: CASSQDLASGTDNEQFF.

This clone was picked up a small number of times. The chain employs TRBV9 and TRBJ2-1; D gene unclear. This CDR3 is 14 amino acids long. Looked up from germline, CDR1 is SGDLS and CDR2 is YYNGEE. V shed 3 bases and J shed 2 bases, with 9 bases lying between them. The CDR3: CASSGGWPYNEQFF. The CDR3 DNA reads as TGTGCCAGCAGCGGAGGATGGCCCTACAATGAGCAGTTCTTC.

This chain connects TRBV7-2 to TRBJ2-1, with 10 bases fitting TRBD2. CDR3 size: 16 residues. The germline V gene has CDR1 SGHTA and CDR2 FQGNSA. V was pared by 1 base and J by 5 bases, with 5 bases of the junction left unmatched. CDR3: CASSLGPAGGNNEQFF. In DNA, the CDR3 is TGTGCCAGCAGCTTAGGGCCAGCGGGAGGGAACAATGAGCAGTTCTTC. Full variable domain (rest looked up from reference TRBV7-2 and TRBJ2-1): GAGVSQSPSNKVTEKGKDVELRCDPISGHTALYWYRQSLGQGLEFLIYFQGNSAPDKSGLPSDRFSAERTGGSVSTLTIQRTQQEDSAVYLCASSLGPAGGNNEQFFGPGTRLTVL.

The chain recombines TRBV19 with TRBJ1-2; weak D call: TRBD1 (6 bases). Germline V CDR1 and CDR2: LNHDA, SQIVND (reference sequence). Trimming took 6 bases from V and 4 from J, leaving 18 bases between them. The CDR3 loop spans 15 amino acids. In DNA, the CDR3 is TGTGCCAGTAGCCCTACAGGGTCTCGGGGCTATGGCTACACCTTC. Translated: CASSPTGSRGYGYTF.

The genes are TRBV7-3 and TRBJ1-1; possibly TRBD1 for D (6 bases). Germline V gives CDR1 SGHTA, CDR2 FQGTGA. This CDR3 region has 14 residues. The germline V and J ends were trimmed by 5 bases and 6 bases, with 16 bases remaining between them. CDR3 DNA sequence: TGTGCCAGCAGCCCCGGGCTGGGGGCTGCTGAAGCTTTCTTT. Translation: CASSPGLGAAEAFF.

This clone turned up a few times. The chain is built from TRBV27 and TRBJ1-1, with TRBD1 as a possible D gene (5 bases). The germline V and J ends were trimmed by 8 bases and 2 bases, with 12 bases remaining between them. The CDR3 sequence is 13 residues long. Per germline, CDR1 MNHEY and CDR2 SMNVEV (reference sequence). CDR3 nucleotides: TGTGCCAGCCTATTGACAGTTAACACTGAAGCTTTCTTT. Amino acid sequence: CASLLTVNTEAFF.

This chain connects TRBV6-5 to TRBJ1-1, with D hard to call. This CDR3 has 13 amino acids. The germline V and J ends were trimmed by 4 bases and 5 bases, with 11 bases remaining between them. Germline CDR1 MNHEY, CDR2 SVGAGI. CDR3 amino acids: CASSLTRRTEAFF. The CDR3 nucleotides are TGTGCCAGCAGTTTAACAAGAAGGACTGAAGCTTTCTTT.

This chain connects TRBV2 to TRBJ2-1; D is undetermined. Germline V gene data show CDR1 as SNHLY and CDR2 as FYNNEI. V lost 4 bases and J lost 1, with 11 bases in between. The CDR3 consists of 15 residues. The CDR3 here is CASSGRFGSYNEQFF. CDR3 coding DNA: TGTGCCAGCAGTGGAAGGTTCGGGTCCTACAATGAGCAGTTCTTC.

The CDR3 reads CSVVDSSGASTDTQYF. The CDR3 DNA follows: TGCAGCGTTGTGGACTCTAGCGGGGCTAGCACAGATACGCAGTATTTT. The chain couples TRBV29-1 to TRBJ2-3, with 9 bases lining up with TRBD2. This CDR3 comprises 16 residues. The J segment lost 0 bases and the V segment lost 4 bases, leaving 8 bases of the junction unmatched. Germline lookup yields CDR1 SQVTM and CDR2 ANQGSEA.

The chain joins TRBV7-8 to TRBJ2-3; tentative D call: TRBD2 (5 bases). The CDR3 has 16 residues. The V end lost 4 bases, the J end lost 2 bases, and 16 bases lay between the germline ends. Germline lookup yields CDR1 SGHVS and CDR2 FQNEAQ. The CDR3 DNA reads as TGTGCCAGCAGCTCCTTTCTTAGCGTTGACACAGATACGCAGTATTTT. It specifies CASSSFLSVDTDTQYF.

DNA of the CDR3: TGTGCCAGCAGTTATTCAGGGCTGAATAATTCACCCCTCCACTTT. Its protein product is CASSYSGLNNSPLHF. This chain connects TRBV6-6 to TRBJ1-6; tentatively, D is TRBD1 (5 bases). The CDR3 covers 15 residues. Germline V gives CDR1 MNHNY, CDR2 SVGAGI (reference sequence). Trimming shortened V by 3 bases and J by 5 bases, and 11 bases separated the two germline ends.

CDR3 coding DNA: TGTGCCATCAGTGCGGGGGACTCCTCCTACGAGCAGTACTTC. Its protein product is CAISAGDSSYEQYF. The genes are TRBV10-3 and TRBJ2-7; D may be TRBD2 (6 bases). V was clipped by 4 bases and J by 0 bases, with 10 bases between them. This CDR3 spans 14 amino acids. CDR1 and CDR2 from the germline V gene are ENHRY and SYGVKD.

The chain combines TRBV30 with TRBJ2-7; D is undetermined. Trimming removed 5 bases from V and 2 bases from J, with 7 bases in between. This CDR3 spans 11 amino acids. From germline, CDR1 is GTSNPN and CDR2 SVGIG (reference sequence). The CDR3 coding sequence is TGTGCCTGGGGGCCACCCTACGAGCAGTACTTC. It is translated as CAWGPPYEQYF.